This TCR beta chain stems from a study of blood T cell repertoires in COVID-19. Background on the study: Acute and convalescent COVID-19 samples came from the United States, Italy and Spain. Nucleic acid was either cDNA or gDNA, and it came from T cells, B-cell-depleted T cells, or PBMCs.

Under the authors' procedure: Cell counts per sample came from amplifying reference gene primers. Produced via immunoSEQ multiplex PCR; TCRdb's table is partial and in-frame only. Clonal size and the V and J genes are those of that table, whereas D and trimming came from the DNA. The sample has 250,000 to 350,000 clones; approximately 90% are singletons. Germline lookup yields CDR1 SGHDT and CDR2 YYEEEE. The V segment lost 4 bases and the J segment 15 bases; nucleotides outside the gene matches: 16. The CDR3 contains 15 residues. The clonotype comes from a woman between 55 and 75 years old with acute or convalescent COVID-19. Sequenced: peripheral blood. The J gene is TRBJ1-4, the V gene TRBV5-6; 9 bases are shared with TRBD1. The CDR3 is CASSVYRDRDAIVFF. CDR3 DNA sequence: TGTGCCAGCAGCGTATACCGGGACAGGGATGCGATTGTGTTTTTT.